The T cell receptor beta chain under discussion was sequenced for a study of T cell responses to AZD1222 COVID-19 vaccine (dated by TCRdb to the early 2020s). Study-level background: AZD1222 recipients with second doses at about 4 weeks or about 12 weeks were pooled, because spike-specific TCR depth and breadth did not differ between schedules. Trial participants were enrolled into age subgroups of 18-55, 56-69 and 70-plus years, which contained around 150, 29 and 61 TCR-sequenced participants, respectively. TCR sequencing was performed for about 250 trial participants, of whom about 200 were given two doses of AZD1222 and approximately 25 were given two doses of MenACWY control vaccine.

Paper-wide results and their limitations: Reportedly, almost half of the unique spike-specific TCRs recognized epitopes lying outside the regions that are mutated in the B.1.351 and B.1.1.7 variants. Only six AZD1222 recipients were SARS-CoV-2 seropositive at baseline, limiting conclusions about previously exposed vaccinees. The whole spike protein was spanned by vaccine-associated CD4 TCRs, and dominant responses were seen in regions 160-218 and 743-854. Participants were mostly white British and included more females than males, and it was suggested by the authors that clonal diversity may have been underestimated. After two AZD1222 doses, spike-specific TCR breadth and depth were significantly higher than at day 0 and than in MenACWY recipients. No day 14 peak-response samples were available, so repertoires were characterized only after the peak T cell response. In the small 56-69-year group, the increase in depth fell short of significance, most likely because of low power.

CDR1 and CDR2, looked up from the germline V gene, are SGHRS and YFSETQ. The CDR3 starts with the cysteine, ends with the phenylalanine, and has 15 residues. Here the CDR3 DNA is all that survives: 45 bases in frame from base 1. V lost 0 bases and J lost 0 bases; the stretch between them is 6 bases long. The CDR3 regions of human TCRbeta chains were analyzed by immunosequencing. On the study's bioinformatics: TCRs in the repertoires were matched against a reference library of SARS-CoV-2-specific TCRs that had been generated with the MIRA antigen-specificity platform. Breadth was defined as the fraction of unique TCRs that were SARS-CoV-2-associated. Depth was defined as the fraction of total T cells that were SARS-CoV-2-associated. Using the MIRA data, every spike-specific TCR was mapped to the spike region that the TCR reacted to and assigned to either a CD4 or a CD8 class. Log10-transformed breadth and depth values were compared by one-way ANOVA with Sidak's multiple comparisons tests. TCRdb retrieved this table from immuneACCESS and kept in-frame rearrangements only. Not all clones are present; in checked studies, unresolved V genes account for under half, and no reason is known for the remainder. V and J calls and clone size are those listed in that table; D and trimming were worked out from the DNA. This sample is represented by 120,000 to 150,000 clones; about 91% of them were singletons. The ten most abundant clones make up roughly 3% of the sample.

Explained via the paper, the time point label denotes: baseline before first vaccination. Vaccinee samples were obtained from the UK trials COV001 and COV002, which included a single-blind randomized controlled phase 2/3 trial of AZD1222 (ChAdOx1 nCoV-19) in healthy adults. For TCRbeta chain sequencing, PBMC samples from trial participants were taken at day 0 and at day 28 after the second dose. Comment on this clone: It has no known antigen specificity. No qualities accompany the bases; no much larger clone lies one base away.

The clonotype originates from an adult in good health. The material was peripheral blood, obtained on day 0 of AZD1222 vaccination. Here the chain combines TRBV5-1 and TRBJ2-2; the D gene cannot be named for sure. The nucleotide sequence reads as follows: TGCGCCAGCAGCTTGGGACTTACGAACACCGGGGAGCTGTTTTTT. Its amino acids are CASSLGLTNTGELFF. The CDR3, completed at both ends by the reference TRBV5-1 and TRBJ2-2 genes, gives the full variable domain KAGVTQTPRYLIKTRGQQVTLSCSPISGHRSVSWYQQTPGQGLQFLFEYFSETQRNKGNFPGRFSGRQFSNSRSEMNVSTLELGDSALYLCASSLGLTNTGELFFGEGSRLTVL.